These T cell receptor beta chains were read from a single sample in a study of patients and donors after allogeneic stem cell transplantation. Each CDR3 protein is one row after TCRdb ran MiXCR on the RT-PCR reads. This repertoire shows tens of thousands of distinct CDR3 sequences, approximately 5.2% found once; its top ten account for 2.6%. Sequencing input: blood, either unsorted or a sorted T cell fraction (not recorded which). The receptors come from a human donor who was either an allogeneic HSCT recipient or a stem cell or donor lymphocyte infusion donor (not recorded which). It is not recorded whose cells these are; they may come from a transplant donor. Both conserved end residues are part of each CDR3. A D gene is named only where the DNA matches it firmly. Expanded clones get a size class; other rows say once, few or many, or leave the size out.

V gene: TRBV2
D gene: NA
clone size: many
J gene: TRBJ1-5
CDR3 length: 14
CDR3 protein: CASSVDTTAQPQHF
CDR3 DNA: TGTGCCAGCAGTGTCGACACAACCGCGCAGCCCCAGCATTTT

V gene: TRBV3-1
D gene: NA
clone size: many
J gene: TRBJ1-2
CDR3 length: 18
CDR3 protein: CASSQEGGGVRGNYGYTF
CDR3 DNA: TGTGCCAGCAGCCAAGAAGGAGGAGGGGTAAGGGGGAACTATGGCTACACCTTC

V gene: TRBV5-1
D gene: NA
clone size: few
J gene: TRBJ2-3
CDR3 length: 14
CDR3 protein: CASSSRPRTDTQYF
CDR3 DNA: TGCGCCAGCAGCTCTCGACCACGCACAGATACGCAGTATTTT

V gene: TRBV2
D gene: NA
clone size: many
J gene: TRBJ2-4
CDR3 length: 14
CDR3 protein: CASSSTLAKNIQYF
CDR3 DNA: TGTGCCAGCAGTAGCACCCTAGCCAAAAACATTCAGTACTTC

V gene: TRBV3-1
D gene: NA
clone size: many
J gene: TRBJ1-1
CDR3 length: 15
CDR3 protein: CASSQRGRAYTEAFF
CDR3 DNA: TGTGCCAGCAGCCAAAGAGGCAGGGCGTACACTGAAGCTTTCTTT

V gene: TRBV5-1
D gene: TRBD1
clone size: many
J gene: TRBJ1-2
CDR3 length: 14
CDR3 protein: CASSGGTGIYGYTF
CDR3 DNA: TGCGCCAGCAGCGGGGGGACAGGTATCTATGGCTACACCTTC

V gene: TRBV20-1
D gene: NA
clone size: few
J gene: TRBJ1-2
CDR3 length: 12
CDR3 protein: CSVRGSNYGYTF
CDR3 DNA: TGCAGTGTTAGGGGGAGTAACTATGGCTACACCTTC

V gene: TRBV5-8
D gene: NA
clone size: many
J gene: TRBJ2-1
CDR3 length: 15
CDR3 protein: CATHERGGAHNEQFF
CDR3 DNA: TGTGCCACTCACGAGAGGGGGGGCGCGCACAATGAGCAGTTCTTC

V gene: TRBV11-2
D gene: NA
clone size: many
J gene: TRBJ2-2
CDR3 length: 13
CDR3 protein: CASSLDRLGELFF
CDR3 DNA: TGTGCCAGCAGCTTAGATCGTTTGGGGGAGCTGTTTTTT

V gene: TRBV20-1
D gene: TRBD1
clone size: many
J gene: TRBJ2-7
CDR3 length: 13
CDR3 protein: CSASRQGTHEQYF
CDR3 DNA: TGCAGTGCATCCAGACAGGGTACCCACGAGCAGTACTTC

V gene: TRBV7-2
D gene: TRBD1
clone size: few
J gene: TRBJ2-5
CDR3 length: 13
CDR3 protein: CASSLDRGLTQYF
CDR3 DNA: TGTGCCAGCAGCTTGGACAGGGGCCTAACCCAGTACTTC

V gene: TRBV6-1
D gene: NA
clone size: few
J gene: TRBJ2-5
CDR3 length: 16
CDR3 protein: CASSRRLGQGRETQYF
CDR3 DNA: TGTGCCAGCAGCCGCCGTTTGGGGCAGGGCCGAGAGACCCAGTACTTC

V gene: TRBV29-1
D gene: NA
clone size: many
J gene: TRBJ2-3
CDR3 length: 13
CDR3 protein: CSVCLAGTDTQYF
CDR3 DNA: TGCAGCGTTTGCCTAGCCGGCACAGATACGCAGTATTTT

V gene: TRBV6-1
D gene: NA
clone size: NA
J gene: TRBJ1-2
CDR3 length: 13
CDR3 protein: CASSGASGYGYTF
CDR3 DNA: TGTGCCAGCAGTGGGGCCTCGGGCTATGGCTACACCTTC

V gene: TRBV2
D gene: NA
clone size: NA
J gene: TRBJ2-3
CDR3 length: 13
CDR3 protein: CASSEVAGDTQYF
CDR3 DNA: TGTGCCAGCAGTGAGGTGGCCGGGGATACGCAGTATTTT

V gene: TRBV7-8
D gene: NA
clone size: NA
J gene: TRBJ1-5
CDR3 length: 17
CDR3 protein: CASSPHGVQGGNQPQHF
CDR3 DNA: TGTGCCAGCAGCCCCCACGGAGTACAGGGAGGCAATCAGCCCCAGCATTTT

V gene: TRBV27
D gene: TRBD2
clone size: many
J gene: TRBJ2-1
CDR3 length: 17
CDR3 protein: CASSLILSGSSYNEQFF
CDR3 DNA: TGTGCCAGCAGTTTGATTCTCAGCGGGAGCTCCTACAATGAGCAGTTCTTC

V gene: TRBV5-1
D gene: NA
clone size: many
J gene: TRBJ1-2
CDR3 length: 15
CDR3 protein: CASSSYEGPQYGYTF
CDR3 DNA: TGCGCCAGCAGCAGTTATGAGGGACCCCAGTATGGCTACACCTTC

V gene: TRBV21-1
D gene: NA
clone size: few
J gene: TRBJ2-7
CDR3 length: 11
CDR3 protein: CARGPYYEQYF
CDR3 DNA: TGTGCCAGGGGACCCTACTACGAGCAGTACTTC

V gene: TRBV20-1
D gene: NA
clone size: many
J gene: TRBJ1-3
CDR3 length: 13
CDR3 protein: CSALGGDGNTIYF
CDR3 DNA: TGCAGTGCCCTTGGAGGAGATGGAAACACCATATATTTT

V gene: TRBV19
D gene: NA
clone size: NA
J gene: TRBJ1-2
CDR3 length: 14
CDR3 protein: CASSMRDDLYGYTF
CDR3 DNA: TGTGCCAGTAGTATGAGGGACGACCTCTATGGCTACACCTTC

V gene: TRBV2
D gene: TRBD2
clone size: many
J gene: TRBJ2-1
CDR3 length: 14
CDR3 protein: CASSDVIAGVEQFF
CDR3 DNA: TGTGCCAGCAGTGACGTGATAGCGGGAGTTGAGCAGTTCTTC

V gene: TRBV7-9
D gene: TRBD1
clone size: few
J gene: TRBJ1-3
CDR3 length: 15
CDR3 protein: CASSHTTGSGNTIYF
CDR3 DNA: TGTGCCAGCAGCCACACGACAGGGTCTGGAAACACCATATATTTT

V gene: TRBV5-1
D gene: NA
clone size: many
J gene: TRBJ1-1
CDR3 length: 13
CDR3 protein: CASSLSVNTEAFF
CDR3 DNA: TGCGCCAGCAGCTTGAGTGTCAACACTGAAGCTTTCTTT

V gene: TRBV3-1
D gene: NA
clone size: many
J gene: TRBJ1-2
CDR3 length: 13
CDR3 protein: CASSLKQGNGYTF
CDR3 DNA: TGTGCCAGCAGCCTGAAGCAGGGAAATGGCTACACCTTC

V gene: TRBV7-8
D gene: NA
clone size: many
J gene: TRBJ1-2
CDR3 length: 16
CDR3 protein: CASSFSPEGDTYGYTF
CDR3 DNA: TGTGCCAGCAGCTTCTCCCCTGAGGGCGACACCTATGGCTACACCTTC

V gene: TRBV2
D gene: NA
clone size: few
J gene: TRBJ1-5
CDR3 length: 12
CDR3 protein: CASRGENQPQHF
CDR3 DNA: TGTGCCAGCAGGGGGGAAAATCAGCCCCAGCATTTT

V gene: TRBV7-9
D gene: NA
clone size: many
J gene: TRBJ1-2
CDR3 length: 15
CDR3 protein: CASSSGTGESYGYTF
CDR3 DNA: TGTGCCAGCAGCTCAGGTACAGGTGAATCCTATGGCTACACCTTC

V gene: TRBV7-5
D gene: NA
clone size: many
J gene: TRBJ2-2
CDR3 length: 19
CDR3 protein: CISVSEALSVLANTGELFF
CDR3 DNA: NA

V gene: TRBV5-4
D gene: NA
clone size: many
J gene: TRBJ2-5
CDR3 length: 15
CDR3 protein: CASSFDLGGQETQYF
CDR3 DNA: TGTGCCAGCAGCTTCGACCTGGGGGGCCAAGAGACCCAGTACTTC

V gene: TRBV12-3/TRBV12-4
D gene: NA
clone size: many
J gene: TRBJ1-1
CDR3 length: 11
CDR3 protein: CASSLSTEAFF
CDR3 DNA: TGTGCCAGCAGTTTAAGCACTGAAGCTTTCTTT

V gene: TRBV12-3/TRBV12-4
D gene: TRBD2
clone size: many
J gene: TRBJ2-7
CDR3 length: 14
CDR3 protein: CASSLRGLGVVQYF
CDR3 DNA: TGTGCCAGCAGTTTAAGGGGACTAGGAGTGGTGCAGTACTTC

V gene: TRBV20-1
D gene: NA
clone size: NA
J gene: TRBJ2-4
CDR3 length: 13
CDR3 protein: CSATPVLASIQYF
CDR3 DNA: TGCAGTGCTACGCCCGTACTAGCATCGATTCAGTACTTC

V gene: TRBV20-1
D gene: NA
clone size: many
J gene: TRBJ1-1
CDR3 length: 15
CDR3 protein: CSAARGGSMNTEAFF
CDR3 DNA: TGCAGTGCGGCCCGGGGTGGTTCAATGAACACTGAAGCTTTCTTT